Presented here are 3 T cell receptor beta chains from one specimen sequenced in a study of cytomegalovirus exposure and HLA in healthy donors. PCR employed 60 Vbeta and 13 Jbeta primers. Assay: immunoSEQ multiplex PCR; the TCRdb copy retains only in-frame clones and omits some. The data show 90,000 to 120,000 clones, roughly 78% seen once. The specimen was PBMCs. These TCRs come from a woman between 40 and 55 years old in good health and CMV-seronegative.

The chain carries TRBV5-4 and TRBJ2-2; TRBD2 matches at 12 bases. The germline gives CDR1 SGHNT, CDR2 YYREEE (reference sequence). The length of the CDR3 is 16 residues. The trim removed 3 bases at V and 6 bases at J, leaving 6 bases unmatched. For the CDR3, the DNA is TGTGCCAGCAGCTCCTCACTAGCGGGGGGCCCCGGGGAGCTGTTTTTT. Translated, it gives CASSSSLAGGPGELFF.

The genes are TRBV10-3 and TRBJ2-3, with 9 nucleotides matching TRBD1. Losses at the gene ends were 6 bases for V and 2 bases for J; bases not matched to a gene: 6. The CDR3 length is 15 residues. Germline CDR1 reads ENHRY; CDR2 reads SYGVKD. CDR3 protein: CAIRPGTGNTDTQYF. The CDR3, as DNA: TGTGCCATCAGGCCCGGGACAGGGAACACAGATACGCAGTATTTT.

The chain has TRBV30 and TRBJ2-2, with a weak D call TRBD1 (6 bases). V lost 4 bases to trimming and J lost 3 bases, with 12 bases between them. The germline V gene has CDR1 GTSNPN and CDR2 SVGIG (reference sequence). The CDR3 runs 14 residues. CDR3 sequence reads: CAWNRDKDTGELFF. The CDR3 DNA follows: TGTGCCTGGAACCGGGACAAGGACACCGGGGAGCTGTTTTTT.